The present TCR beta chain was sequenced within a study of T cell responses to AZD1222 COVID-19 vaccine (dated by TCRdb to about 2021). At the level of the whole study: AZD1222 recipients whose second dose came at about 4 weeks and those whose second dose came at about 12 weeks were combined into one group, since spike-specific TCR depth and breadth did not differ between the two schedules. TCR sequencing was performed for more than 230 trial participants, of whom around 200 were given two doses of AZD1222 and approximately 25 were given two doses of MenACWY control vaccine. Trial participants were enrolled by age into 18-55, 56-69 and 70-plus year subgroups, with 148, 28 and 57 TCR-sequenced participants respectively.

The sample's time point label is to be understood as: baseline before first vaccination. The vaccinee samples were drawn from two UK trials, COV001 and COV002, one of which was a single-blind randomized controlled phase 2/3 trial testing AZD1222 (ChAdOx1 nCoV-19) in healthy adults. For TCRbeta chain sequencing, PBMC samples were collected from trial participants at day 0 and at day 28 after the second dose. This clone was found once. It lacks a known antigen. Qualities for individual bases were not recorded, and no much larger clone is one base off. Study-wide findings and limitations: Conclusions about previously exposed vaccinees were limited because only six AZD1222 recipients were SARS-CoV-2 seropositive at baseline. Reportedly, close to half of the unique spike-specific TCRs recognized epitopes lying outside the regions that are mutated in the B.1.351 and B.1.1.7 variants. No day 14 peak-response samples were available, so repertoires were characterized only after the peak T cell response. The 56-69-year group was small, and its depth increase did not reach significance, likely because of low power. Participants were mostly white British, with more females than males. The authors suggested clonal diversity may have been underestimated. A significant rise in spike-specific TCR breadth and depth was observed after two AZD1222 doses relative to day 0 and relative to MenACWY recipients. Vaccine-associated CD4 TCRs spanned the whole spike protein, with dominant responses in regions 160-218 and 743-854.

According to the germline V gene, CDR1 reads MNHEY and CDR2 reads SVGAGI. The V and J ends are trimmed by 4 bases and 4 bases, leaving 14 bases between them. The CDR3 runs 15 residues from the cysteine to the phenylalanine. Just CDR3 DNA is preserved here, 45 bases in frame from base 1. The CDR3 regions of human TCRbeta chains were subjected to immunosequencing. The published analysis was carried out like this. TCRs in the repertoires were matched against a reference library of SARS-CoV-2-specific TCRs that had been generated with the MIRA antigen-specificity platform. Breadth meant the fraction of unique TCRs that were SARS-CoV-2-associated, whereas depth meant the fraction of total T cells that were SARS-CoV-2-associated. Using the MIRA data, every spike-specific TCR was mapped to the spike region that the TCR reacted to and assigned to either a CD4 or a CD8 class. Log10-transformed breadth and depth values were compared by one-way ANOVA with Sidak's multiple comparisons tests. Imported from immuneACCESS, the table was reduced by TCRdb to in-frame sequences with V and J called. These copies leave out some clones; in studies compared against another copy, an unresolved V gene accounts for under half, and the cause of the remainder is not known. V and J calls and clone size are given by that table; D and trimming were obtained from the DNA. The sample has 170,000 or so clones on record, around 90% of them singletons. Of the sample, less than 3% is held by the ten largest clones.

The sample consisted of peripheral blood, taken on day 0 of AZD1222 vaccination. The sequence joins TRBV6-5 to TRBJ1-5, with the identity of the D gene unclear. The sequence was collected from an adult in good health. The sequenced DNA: TGTGCCAGCAGTTCGACTACGGGGAGAAATCAGCCCCAGCATTTT. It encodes CASSSTTGRNQPQHF.